This record covers a single T cell receptor (beta chain). Its antigen remains unidentified. The sample is drawn from a study of cytomegalovirus exposure and HLA in healthy donors. The germline V gene has CDR1 SNHLY and CDR2 FYNNEI. CDR3 size: 11 residues. The V end was cut by 9 bases, the J end by 4 bases, with 9 bases between. Profiling relied on immunoSEQ multiplex PCR, and the TCRdb table lists in-frame clones only, not all of them. The sample has approximately 220,000 clones, around nine tenths seen once; the top ten hold roughly 1%. Study-level points and caveats: It was found in a later analysis that first-cohort TCR clusters tended to co-occur in the approximately 130 validation repertoires.

This clonotype originated in a woman aged 18-30 years in good health and CMV-seronegative. V gene TRBV2 combines with J gene TRBJ1-1; D is unresolved. Sequenced sample: PBMCs. The CDR3 DNA reads as TGTGCCAGTAGAGCCCCCACTGAAGCTTTCTTT. Translation: CASRAPTEAFF.